The clone carrying this T cell receptor beta chain was picked up many times. Its antigen is not identified. This entry is derived from a study of blood T cells in healthy people across ages. This CDR3 has 15 amino acids. Trimming left V 2 bases short and J 8 bases short, with 16 bases between. From germline, CDR1 is SGHTA and CDR2 FQGNSA. Then a second PCR, running about 6 to 12 cycles, was carried out with a sample-barcoded 5' primer and a J-beta primer mix. Every sample gave at least 3 million paired-end reads containing CDR3. In TCRdb, the 5' RACE reads were re-called with MiXCR into one record per CDR3 protein. The sample consists of more than 800,000 distinct CDR3 sequences, 29% of them appearing once. Overall study results and limits: Any changes in expanded clonotypes were possibly confounded, as donor CMV status remained unknown.

Source material: blood. The origin of this receptor is a woman aged 80 or over in good health. The chain joins TRBV7-2 to TRBJ2-1; possibly TRBD1 for D (5 bases). CDR3 in DNA: TGTGCCAGCAGCTTAAAGAGGACATTGCACGATGAGCAGTTCTTC. Translating it yields CASSLKRTLHDEQFF.